The clone carrying this T cell receptor (beta chain) has just one count. The germline V gene has CDR1 SGHKS and CDR2 YYEKEE (reference sequence). The V end was cut by 6 bases, the J end by 3 bases, with 15 bases between. This CDR3 has 14 amino acids. This record belongs to a study of blood T cell repertoires in COVID-19. Whole-study context: Acute and convalescent COVID-19 samples came from the United States, Italy and Spain. PBMCs, B-cell-depleted T cells, or T cells provided the cDNA or gDNA that made up the material.

How the authors handled the data: Amplification of reference gene primers provided the estimated nucleated cell counts. Profiled with immunoSEQ multiplex PCR; TCRdb holds only in-frame clones, not every one. That table supplies the V and J calls and clone size; D and trimming were determined from the DNA. Altogether about 240,000 clones are present, around 81% being singletons, with the ten largest covering approximately 2%. Sequenced material: peripheral blood. This receptor was obtained from a man in his thirties or forties who had recovered from COVID-19. The chain links TRBV5-5 to TRBJ1-1; possibly TRBD1 for D (6 bases). For the CDR3, the DNA is TGTGCCAGCAACCAAAGGGGGGGAGACACTGAAGCTTTCTTT. It encodes CASNQRGGDTEAFF.